What follows is one T cell receptor beta chain and its context. Its antigen is undetermined. UMIs were added to TCR cDNA along with a universal primer site when it was made by 5'RACE template switching. TCRdb re-called the 5' RACE reads with MiXCR, one entry per CDR3 protein. The sample consists of under 70,000 distinct CDR3 sequences, more than 5.5% of them appearing once. This CDR3 comprises 15 residues. V was pared by 6 bases and J by 2 bases, with 5 bases of the junction left unmatched. The data derive from a study of T cells after yellow fever vaccination. Study-wide results and limits: The study re-detected most primary-vaccination clones after the booster (about 95% CD4, roughly 88% CD8). Among all clonotypes, a small share was observed in both CD4 and CD8 compartments. Though weaker, the secondary response peaked faster, on day 5 versus 15.

This TCR derives from a man between 18 and 29 years old who received the YFV17D yellow fever vaccine. The sample was CD8+ T cells sorted from PBMCs, taken on the day of the first yellow fever vaccination. This chain joins TRBV12-3 or TRBV12-4 and TRBJ1-3; TRBD1 agrees at 9 bases. The CDR3 DNA sequence: TGTGCCAGCAGGGGACAGGGTTCGGCTGGAAACACCATATATTTT. Its translation is CASRGQGSAGNTIYF.